This is a list of T cell receptor beta chains from one sample in a study of Ad26.COV2.S vaccination and SARS-CoV-2 variants. Method: immunoSEQ multiplex PCR; TCRdb's copy keeps in-frame clones and lacks some. The sample has 380,000 or so clones; about 80% are singletons. The input for sequencing was peripheral blood, taken in a trial of Ad26.COV2.S vaccine versus placebo. These receptors all come from a person aged 18-60 years who received the Ad26.COV2.S COVID-19 vaccine or a placebo. Each CDR3 is given with its conserved first and last residue. The D gene is left open where the match is weak. Some rows have no size entry. The others give once, few or many, or a class for an expanded clone.

DNA	CDR3	D	V	J	size
TGCAGCGTACCTCGACAGGGGGTGAACACTGAAGCTTTCTTT	CSVPRQGVNTEAFF	TRBD1	TRBV29-1	TRBJ1-1	.
TGTGCCAGCAGTTACTCGGGGGGATTCAATGAAAAACTGTTTTTT	CASSYSGGFNEKLFF	.	TRBV6-5	TRBJ1-4	.
TGTGCCAGCAGTTACGGGCGGGGGTCATTCAATGAGCAGTTCTTC	CASSYGRGSFNEQFF	TRBD2	TRBV6-5	TRBJ2-1	.
TGTGCCAGCACCTGGGGAGCAGATACGCAGTATTTT	CASTWGADTQYF	.	TRBV11-2	TRBJ2-3	.
TGCGCCAGCAGCCAAGATCTTGTGGAGGGGCAGTTCTTC	CASSQDLVEGQFF	.	TRBV4-1	TRBJ2-1	.
TGTGCCTGGATGAGGGGGAAGGATAATGAAGCTTTCTTT	CAWMRGKDNEAFF	.	TRBV30	TRBJ1-1	.
TGTGCCAGCAGCAAAGCGCTTTTCGGGGGGCAGAACACTGAAGCTTTCTTT	CASSKALFGGQNTEAFF	.	TRBV21-1	TRBJ1-1	.
TGCGCCAGCAGCGCAAGCGGGAGCGTCGATGAGCAGTTCTTC	CASSASGSVDEQFF	TRBD2	TRBV5-1	TRBJ2-1	.
TGTGCCAGCAGCTTGGCCCCACCGGGGGTCCGGGAGCTGTTTTTT	CASSLAPPGVRELFF	.	TRBV5-5	TRBJ2-2	.
TGTGCCAGCAGTTACCCCGGGGCTCTGGACTATGGCTACACCTTC	CASSYPGALDYGYTF	.	TRBV6-5	TRBJ1-2	.
TGCGCCAGCAGCCAAGATGGCCCCCCAGCGCAAATCGGGGAAGATACGCAGTATTTT	CASSQDGPPAQIGEDTQYF	.	TRBV4-1	TRBJ2-3	.
TGTGCCAGCTCCAGTCCGGGGGTTGCTGGAAACACCATATATTTT	CASSSPGVAGNTIYF	.	TRBV6-6	TRBJ1-3	few
TGTGCCAGCAGCTTGGGGTGGTGGGAGCAGTACTTC	CASSLGWWEQYF	.	TRBV11-2	TRBJ2-7	once
TGTGCCAGCAGTGTGACAGGGGTTTATAATTCACCCCTCCACTTT	CASSVTGVYNSPLHF	TRBD1	TRBV27	TRBJ1-6	.
TGTGCCAGCAGCGCTGGCCTCTGGGTGATAGACTATGGCTACACCTTC	CASSAGLWVIDYGYTF	.	TRBV7-2	TRBJ1-2	.
TGTGCCAGCAGTTACCGCGCAGGGGCGACCGGCTACACCTTC	CASSYRAGATGYTF	.	TRBV6-6	TRBJ1-2	.
TGTGCCAGCAGTTTGGGCAGGATGGGGGGCTACACCTTC	CASSLGRMGGYTF	.	TRBV12-3/TRBV12-4	TRBJ1-2	.
TGTGCCAGCAGGGTCTTGGGGGTCGGTTGGGATGGCTACACCTTC	CASRVLGVGWDGYTF	.	TRBV5-4	TRBJ1-2	.
TGTGCCACCAGGTTACCAAACAGGGGTGCGCCAGGCGAGCAGTACTTC	CATRLPNRGAPGEQYF	TRBD1	TRBV24-1	TRBJ2-7	.
TGTGCCAGCAGCATTTCAGGGGACTCCCCTTTCTATGGCTACACCTTC	CASSISGDSPFYGYTF	.	TRBV7-8	TRBJ1-2	.
TGTGCCAGCAGCTCGAAGGTGGCTAGCGGGAAATCTAGCACAGATACGCAGTATTTT	CASSSKVASGKSSTDTQYF	TRBD2	TRBV3-1/TRBV3-2	TRBJ2-3	.
TGCGCCAGCAGCCTATATAAGGCCAGGGGGTATTCGAACACCATATATTTT	CASSLYKARGYSNTIYF	TRBD1	TRBV5-1	TRBJ1-3	.
TGCGCCAGCAGCCAGAAAGCTTACACAGGGGAAGGCAATCAGCCCCAGCATTTT	CASSQKAYTGEGNQPQHF	TRBD1	TRBV4-1	TRBJ1-5	.
TGCGCCAGCAGCGAGGGGACGGATTCACCCCTCCACTTT	CASSEGTDSPLHF	.	TRBV5-1	TRBJ1-6	.
TGTGCCAGCAGTTACTGGAGTGAGCAGTTCTTC	CASSYWSEQFF	.	TRBV6-5	TRBJ2-1	.
TGTGCCAGTAGTATGGGGGCGAGGGGCTACACCTTC	CASSMGARGYTF	.	TRBV19	TRBJ1-2	.
TGTGCCAGCAGCCCAGGCGGTTACGAGCAGTACTTC	CASSPGGYEQYF	.	TRBV3-1/TRBV3-2	TRBJ2-7	.
TGTGCCAGCAGCCGCCGGGACAGGATGCCGAATTGGGATGAGCAGTTCTTC	CASSRRDRMPNWDEQFF	TRBD1	TRBV3-1/TRBV3-2	TRBJ2-1	.
TGTGCCAGCAGCGTAGGATGGGGCAGGGGCTACAATGAGCAGTTCTTC	CASSVGWGRGYNEQFF	.	TRBV9	TRBJ2-1	.
TGCGCCGCGGGCTCCTACAATGAGCAGTTCTTC	CAAGSYNEQFF	.	TRBV10-1	TRBJ2-1	few
TGCGCCAGCAGCTTACGTAGGACTAGCCCCCAGGAGCAGTACTTC	CASSLRRTSPQEQYF	TRBD2	TRBV5-1	TRBJ2-7	.
TGTGCCAGCAGTCCCCGAAGGACCCCGGCCGGGGAGCTGTTTTTT	CASSPRRTPAGELFF	.	TRBV25-1	TRBJ2-2	.
TGCGCCAGCAGCTTGGCGACTAGCGGGGGCCTCCAAGAGACCCAGTACTTC	CASSLATSGGLQETQYF	TRBD2	TRBV5-1	TRBJ2-5	.
TGCGCCAGCAGTCAATCGCTAGCGGGTGGGTCCTCCTACAATGAGCAGTTCTTC	CASSQSLAGGSSYNEQFF	TRBD2	TRBV23-1	TRBJ2-1	.
TGTGCCAGCAAGAGGGTTAATGAAAAACTGTTTTTT	CASKRVNEKLFF	.	TRBV6-5	TRBJ1-4	.
TGCGCCAGCAGCTTTAGCCCAGGGGACACTGAAGCTTTCTTT	CASSFSPGDTEAFF	.	TRBV5-1	TRBJ1-1	.
TGTGCCTGGGGCAGACTAGCGGGACGAAATGAGCAGTTCTTC	CAWGRLAGRNEQFF	TRBD2	TRBV30	TRBJ2-1	.
TGTGCCAGTAGTTCCGGGACTTCCTCCTACGAGCAGTACTTC	CASSSGTSSYEQYF	.	TRBV19	TRBJ2-7	.
TGTGCCAGCAGTTTGGACAGTTCCGACTATGGCTACACCTTC	CASSLDSSDYGYTF	.	TRBV7-9	TRBJ1-2	once